This T cell receptor (beta chain) was sequenced in a study of OX40 agonist ivuxolimab in advanced cancers. Overall study: Cancers in dose escalation were hepatocellular, melanoma, renal cell and head and neck.

Assay used: immunoSEQ multiplex PCR; TCRdb lists only in-frame clones, some missing. The sample consists of over 50,000 clones, about nine tenths of them appearing once. Findings and caveats of the study: Low clonal expansion, among the lowest seen, marked partial responders at 0.1-3.0 mg/kg. Some patients who did not respond also had low normalized T-cell clonal expansion.

A few counts support this clone. Its antigen is undetermined. CDR1 and CDR2 from the germline V gene are MNHEY and SVGAGI. The CDR3 has 15 residues. Trimming left V 2 bases short and J 0 bases short, with 10 bases between. This receptor was identified in an adult with an advanced solid tumor such as melanoma, head and neck, liver or kidney cancer. The sequencing here drew on CD4+ or CD8+ T cells sorted from blood, taken in a trial of the OX40 agonist ivuxolimab. J is TRBJ2-5 and V is TRBV6-5; D is possibly TRBD2 (5 bases). The CDR3 is CASSYNRGNQETQYF. In DNA form, the CDR3 reads TGTGCCAGCAGTTACAACAGAGGGAACCAAGAGACCCAGTACTTC.